The 14 T cell receptor beta chains in this list originate from one sample, sequenced in a study of CD8+CD57+ T cells in acquired aplastic anemia. Profiling of TCR beta VDJ combinations and CDR3 sequences used genomic DNA as template. MiXCR was run by TCRdb on the reads, yielding one entry per CDR3 protein. The sample holds some 200,000 distinct CDR3 sequences, roughly 35% seen once. The material sequenced was sorted CD4+, CD8+, or CD8+CD57+ T cells (not recorded which) from PBMCs. The source of these receptors is a human donor in good health, serving as a control.

The V and J genes are TRBV6-1 and TRBJ1-3; D remains unclear. This CDR3 has 13 amino acids. CDR1 and CDR2 (germline): MNHNS, SASEGT. The CDR3 region has the DNA TGTACCACCCTGGAACCCTCTGGAAACACCATATATTTT. Translation gives CTTLEPSGNTIYF.

With respect to this clonotype: A clone one base away is much larger, so this may be a read error. The rearrangement links TRBV6-5 to TRBJ2-7; 8 bases are a match to TRBD1. Germline CDR1 is MNHEY and CDR2 is SVGAGI. V lost 2 bases and J lost 3; bases outside the gene matches: 6. The CDR3 runs 15 residues. CDR3: CASSYQRTGGYEQYF. In DNA, the CDR3 is TGTGCCAGCAGTTACCAACGAACAGGGGGCTACGAGCAGTACTTC.

With respect to this clonotype: Just one base apart from a much larger clone, this may be a read error. As DNA, the CDR3 is TGCGGTGCTAGAGGGGTGATAGATAACACTGAAGCTTTCTTT. This encodes CGARGVIDNTEAFF. J is TRBJ1-1 and V is TRBV20-1, with a possible D match to TRBD1 (5 bases). Germline V gives CDR1 DFQATT, CDR2 SNEGSKA (reference sequence). CDR3 length: 14 amino acids.

The V call is TRBV7-8, the J call TRBJ2-5; D unresolved. V was cut by 1 base and J by 7 bases, with 10 bases left in between. The CDR3 length is 13 residues. CDR1 is SGHVS and CDR2 is FQNEAQ in the germline V gene. DNA for the CDR3: TGTGCCAGCAGCTTAGAGCCCTACGGGACCCAGTACTTC. Residues: CASSLEPYGTQYF.

Points on this clonotype: Because the CDR3's place on the DNA is in doubt, the DNA is left out and the CDR3 is given as listed by TCRdb. The chain employs TRBV11-2 and TRBJ1-2; the D call in the table, TRBD1, was not verified against the DNA. With termini counted, the CDR3 has 18 amino acids. Germline loops: CDR1 SGHAT, CDR2 FQNNGV. CDR3 amino acids: CASSIYLCSVLTGEGYTF.

J is TRBJ1-2 and V is TRBV5-8; 7 bases are shared with TRBD1. The CDR3 spans 12 residues. The trim removed 7 bases at V and 8 bases at J, leaving 8 bases unmatched. The germline V gene has CDR1 SGHTS and CDR2 YDEGEE. The CDR3: CASCRQGNGYTF. The CDR3, as DNA: TGTGCCAGCTGCCGACAGGGTAACGGCTACACCTTC.

This clonotype was recorded a few times. The chain links TRBV12-3 or TRBV12-4 to TRBJ2-1; D is possibly TRBD1 (6 bases). The CDR3 is 14 amino acids. The V end was cut by 5 bases, the J end by 8 bases, with 16 bases between. CDR3 DNA: TGTGCCAGCAGTGAAGCTAACAGGGTTCATGAGCAGTTCTTC. It specifies CASSEANRVHEQFF.

V is TRBV19 and J is TRBJ2-7, with D tentatively TRBD2 (6 bases). Germline V gives CDR1 LNHDA, CDR2 SQIVND (reference sequence). Trimming took 3 bases from V and 5 from J, leaving 11 bases between them. This CDR3 contains 13 residues. The CDR3 DNA is TGTGCCAGTAGTATCAGCGGGCCCCACGAGCAGTACTTC. Translating it yields CASSISGPHEQYF.

The gene calls are TRBV5-6 and TRBJ2-7; D unresolved. The CDR3 is 13 residues long. V was clipped by 7 bases and J by 0 bases, with 11 bases between them. Germline CDR1 reads SGHDT; CDR2 reads YYEEEE. The CDR3 bases are TGTGCCAGCTTCGGGTCTAGCTCCTACGAGCAGTACTTC. This translates into CASFGSSSYEQYF.

This clonotype was seen at least ten times. The V gene is TRBV5-1, the J gene TRBJ2-7; no firm D call. The CDR3 is made up of 13 amino acids. Germline CDR1 and CDR2: SGHRS and YFSETQ. V was clipped by 0 bases and J by 4 bases, with 8 bases between them. The CDR3 DNA is TGCGCCAGCAGCTTGGTTCATCGGTACGAGCAGTACTTC. Protein: CASSLVHRYEQYF.

This clonotype was recorded many times. The CDR3 sequence: CSATLGGASYEQYF. DNA for the CDR3: TGCAGTGCTACCCTGGGCGGGGCCTCCTACGAGCAGTACTTC. The chain joins TRBV20-1 to TRBJ2-7, with D possibly matching TRBD2 (6 bases). CDR3 size: 14 residues. The germline gives CDR1 DFQATT, CDR2 SNEGSKA (reference sequence). V gave up 4 bases and J gave up 0 bases, with 13 bases separating them.

About this clonotype: This may be a read error: a much more frequent sequence differs by one nucleotide. The chain employs TRBV12-3 or TRBV12-4 and TRBJ2-7; possible D gene TRBD2, 6 bases. V was pared by 2 bases and J by 4 bases, with 15 bases between. This CDR3 region has 15 residues. The CDR3 protein is CASSLIAGYYYEQYF. The CDR3 DNA follows: TGTGCCAGCAGTTTAATTGCGGGATACTATTACGAGCAGTACTTC.

The chain carries TRBV6-4 and TRBJ2-7; perhaps TRBD1 as D (6 bases). V shed 6 bases and J shed 2 bases, with 14 bases lying between them. Germline V gene sequence: CDR1 MRHNA, CDR2 SNTAGT. CDR3 length equals 14 residues. Here the CDR3 reads CASRVTPGAYEQYF. CDR3 nucleotide sequence: TGTGCCAGCAGAGTGACCCCAGGGGCCTACGAGCAGTACTTC.

This clonotype has more than one count but fewer than ten. This may be a read error: a much more frequent sequence differs by one nucleotide. The V and J genes are TRBV2 and TRBJ1-1; no clear D. The CDR3 length is 11 residues. Germline CDR1 and CDR2: SNHLY and FYNNEI. CDR3 bases: TGTGCCAGCAGTGCGATGGGCGAAGCTTCCTTT. This codes for CASSAMGEASF.